Below, 5 T cell receptor beta chains from the same sample are listed, as sequenced in a study of shared clonotypes between healthy human individuals. Some clones are missing from TCRdb's copy, which holds only in-frame ones; the method was immunoSEQ multiplex PCR. The sample holds approximately 100,000 clones, roughly 69% seen once. Sequencing was performed on memory CD8+ T cells sorted from blood. Subset given: CD45RO+ cells pooled with CCR7-negative TemRA cells. Receptors were obtained from a young man in good health.

This clone was detected only a few times. V gene TRBV28 combines with J gene TRBJ2-7; perhaps TRBD2 as D (6 bases). Germline V gene data show CDR1 as MDHEN and CDR2 as SYDVKM. This CDR3 is 15 amino acids long. V was pared by 5 bases and J by 4 bases, with 18 bases between. CDR3 amino acids: CASSGGDAHPYEQYF. The CDR3 DNA is TGTGCCAGCAGTGGCGGGGACGCCCACCCTTACGAGCAGTACTTC.

This clone came up a few times. This chain joins TRBV28 and TRBJ2-1; D call uncertain. CDR3 length: 16 amino acids. Germline CDR1 reads MDHEN; CDR2 reads SYDVKM. The germline V and J ends were trimmed by 7 bases and 4 bases, with 20 bases remaining between them. In nucleotides, the CDR3 is TGTGCCAGCACCCTGCATCCGTTGGCAGATTACAATGAGCAGTTCTTC. The encoded protein is CASTLHPLADYNEQFF.

This clone appeared a few times. This sequence joins TRBV7-9 and TRBJ2-3; D is undetermined. V was shortened by 7 bases and J by 0 bases, with 11 bases between the two germline ends. The CDR3 totals 14 residues. CDR1 and CDR2 from the germline V gene are SEHNR and FQNEAQ (reference sequence). The CDR3, as DNA: TGTGCCAGCATGCTGGTTTCTAGCACAGATACGCAGTATTTT. It yields the protein CASMLVSSTDTQYF. Full variable domain (rest looked up from reference TRBV7-9 and TRBJ2-3): DTGVSQNPRHKITKRGQNVTFRCDPISEHNRLYWYRQTLGQGPEFLTYFQNEAQLEKSRLLSDRFSAERPKGSFSTLEIQRTEQGDSAMYLCASMLVSSTDTQYFGPGTRLTVL.

This clone has at least ten counts. The chain recombines TRBV6-4 with TRBJ2-1; 8 positions match TRBD2. V dropped 0 bases and J dropped 4; count of bases not matched to a gene: 5. Germline CDR1 MRHNA, CDR2 SNTAGT. The CDR3 sequence is 16 residues long. The CDR3 loop reads CASSDSLTGGYNEQFF. The CDR3 DNA is TGTGCCAGCAGTGACTCCCTAACGGGAGGGTACAATGAGCAGTTCTTC.

V and J are TRBV18 and TRBJ2-7; 10 bases are shared with TRBD1. Germline trimming cut 3 bases from V and 5 bases from J; bases unmatched to any gene: 4. The CDR3 loop spans 14 amino acids. Germline lookup yields CDR1 KGHSH and CDR2 LQKENI. CDR3 loop: CASSPGGTGDEQYF. The CDR3 DNA sequence: TGTGCCAGCTCACCGGGAGGGACAGGGGACGAGCAGTACTTC.